This T cell receptor (beta chain) stems from a study of regulatory T cells in long-lasting Graves disease. Regarding time point: newly diagnosed GD, antithyroid drugs for less than 3 months. Preparation of the TCR library used RNA extracted from PBMCs. An endocrinology department in Xi'an, China, supplied the patients. This clonotype was counted many times. This CDR3 is 15 amino acids long. CDR1 is SGDLS and CDR2 is YYNGEE in the germline V gene. After removal of 0 bases from V and 9 bases from J, the junction contained 4 bases not matched to a gene. Libraries of TCR beta came from iRepertoire HTBI primers plus Arm-PCR of CDR3 regions. Using its own MiXCR run on the multiplex PCR reads, TCRdb lists one record per CDR3 protein. The sample has 450,000 to 600,000 distinct CDR3 sequences, approximately 12% seen once. These data were also filed under a second study, of T cells in Graves' hyperthyroidism and ophthalmopathy.

V is TRBV9 and J is TRBJ2-1, with 12 bases that match TRBD2. The receptor was isolated from a man between 25 and 39 years old with Graves disease. Sequences were derived from peripheral blood mononuclear cells (PBMCs), sampled at new diagnosis, from a patient treated with antithyroid drugs. The CDR3 region has the DNA TGTGCCAGCAGCGTAGGACTAGCGGGAGTAGGTGAGCAGTTCTTC. Encoded protein: CASSVGLAGVGEQFF.